This TCR beta chain was documented in a study of blood T cell repertoires in COVID-19. Study at large: The study counted Cohort 3 donors as recovered given two negative PCRs, clearance, or symptom resolution. Nucleic acid was either cDNA or gDNA, and it came from T cells, B-cell-depleted T cells, or PBMCs.

From germline, CDR1 is KGHSH and CDR2 LQKENI. Deletions cut 4 bases from V and 2 bases from J, with 8 bases between. The CDR3 has 13 residues. Here immunoSEQ multiplex PCR was the method, and the copy in TCRdb shows in-frame clones only, minus some. The sample has around 200,000 clones, about 86% seen once. Participant-reported clinical history was the basis for cohort assignment. Sequenced input: PBMCs or T cells enriched from blood (not recorded which). This receptor was obtained from a woman in her 50s in a cohort exposed to, infected with or recovered from COVID-19 (not recorded which). This chain links TRBV18 with TRBJ1-1; possibly TRBD1 for D (6 bases). CDR3 region: CASSRDTNTEAFF. The CDR3 region has the DNA TGTGCCAGCTCACGGGACACTAACACTGAAGCTTTCTTT.